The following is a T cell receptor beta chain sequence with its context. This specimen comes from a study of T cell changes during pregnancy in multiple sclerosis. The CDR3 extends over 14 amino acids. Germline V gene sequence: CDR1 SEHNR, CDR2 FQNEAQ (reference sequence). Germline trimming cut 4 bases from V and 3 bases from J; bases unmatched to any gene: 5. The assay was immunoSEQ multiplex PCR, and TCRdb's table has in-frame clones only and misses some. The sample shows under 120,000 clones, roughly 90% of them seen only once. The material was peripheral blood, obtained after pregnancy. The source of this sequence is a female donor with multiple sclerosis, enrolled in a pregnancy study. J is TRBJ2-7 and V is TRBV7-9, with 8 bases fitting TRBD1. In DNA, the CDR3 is TGTGCCAGCAGCTCAGGACAGGGTGGCTACGAGCAGTACTTC. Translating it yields CASSSGQGGYEQYF.